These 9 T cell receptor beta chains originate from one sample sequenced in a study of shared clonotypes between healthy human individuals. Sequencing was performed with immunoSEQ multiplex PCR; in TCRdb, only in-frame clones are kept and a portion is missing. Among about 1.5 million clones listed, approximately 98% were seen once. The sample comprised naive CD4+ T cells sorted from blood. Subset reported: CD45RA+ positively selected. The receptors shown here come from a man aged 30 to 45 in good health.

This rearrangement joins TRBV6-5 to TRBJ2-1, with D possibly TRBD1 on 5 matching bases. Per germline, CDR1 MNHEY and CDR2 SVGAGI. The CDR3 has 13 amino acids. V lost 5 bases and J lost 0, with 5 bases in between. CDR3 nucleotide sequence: TGTGCCAGCAGTGACAGCTCCTACAATGAGCAGTTCTTC. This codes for CASSDSSYNEQFF.

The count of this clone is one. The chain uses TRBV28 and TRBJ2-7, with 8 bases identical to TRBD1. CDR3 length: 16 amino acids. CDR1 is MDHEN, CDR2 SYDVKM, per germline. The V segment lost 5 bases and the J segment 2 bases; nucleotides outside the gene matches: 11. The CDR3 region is CASSTPGQGGTYEQYF. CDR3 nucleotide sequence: TGTGCCAGCAGTACCCCCGGACAGGGAGGAACCTACGAGCAGTACTTC.

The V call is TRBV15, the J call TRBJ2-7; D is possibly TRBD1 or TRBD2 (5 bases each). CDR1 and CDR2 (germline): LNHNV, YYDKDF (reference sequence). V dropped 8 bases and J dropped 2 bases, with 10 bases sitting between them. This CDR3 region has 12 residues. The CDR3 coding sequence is TGTGCCACCGGGGGTCCAACCTACGAGCAGTACTTC. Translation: CATGGPTYEQYF.

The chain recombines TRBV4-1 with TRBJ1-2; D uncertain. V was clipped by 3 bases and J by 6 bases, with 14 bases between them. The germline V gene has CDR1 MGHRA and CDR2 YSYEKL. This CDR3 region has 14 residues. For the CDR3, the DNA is TGCGCCAGCAGCCAGATACCTACGGCTCATGGCTACACCTTC. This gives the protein CASSQIPTAHGYTF.

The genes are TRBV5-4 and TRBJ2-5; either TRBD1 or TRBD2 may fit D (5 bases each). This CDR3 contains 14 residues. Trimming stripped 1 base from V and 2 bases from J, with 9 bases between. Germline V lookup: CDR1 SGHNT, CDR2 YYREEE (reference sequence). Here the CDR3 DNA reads TGTGCCAGCAGCTTGTTGGGGGAGCAAGAGACCCAGTACTTC. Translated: CASSLLGEQETQYF.

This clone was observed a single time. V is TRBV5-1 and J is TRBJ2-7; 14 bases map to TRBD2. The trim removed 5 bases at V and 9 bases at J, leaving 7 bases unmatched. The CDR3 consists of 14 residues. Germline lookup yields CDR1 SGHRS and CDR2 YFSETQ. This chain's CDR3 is CASRSPGLAGAQYF. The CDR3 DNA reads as TGCGCCAGCAGGTCACCGGGACTAGCGGGAGCGCAGTACTTC. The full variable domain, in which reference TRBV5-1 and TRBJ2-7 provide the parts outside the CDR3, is KAGVTQTPRYLIKTRGQQVTLSCSPISGHRSVSWYQQTPGQGLQFLFEYFSETQRNKGNFPGRFSGRQFSNSRSEMNVSTLELGDSALYLCASRSPGLAGAQYFGPGTRLTVT.

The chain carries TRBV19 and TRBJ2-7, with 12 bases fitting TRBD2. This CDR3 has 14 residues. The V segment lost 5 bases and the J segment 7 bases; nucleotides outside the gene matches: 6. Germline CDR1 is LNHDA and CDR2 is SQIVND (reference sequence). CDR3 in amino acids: CASSASGRAREQYF. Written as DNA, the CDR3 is TGTGCCAGTAGTGCTAGCGGGAGGGCCCGAGAGCAGTACTTC.

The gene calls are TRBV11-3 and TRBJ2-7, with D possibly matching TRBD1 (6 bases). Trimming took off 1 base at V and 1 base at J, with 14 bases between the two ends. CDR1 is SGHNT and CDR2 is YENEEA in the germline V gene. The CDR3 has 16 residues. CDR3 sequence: CASSLGDKTKSYEQYF. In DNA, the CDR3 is TGTGCCAGCAGCTTAGGGGACAAAACGAAATCCTACGAGCAGTACTTC.

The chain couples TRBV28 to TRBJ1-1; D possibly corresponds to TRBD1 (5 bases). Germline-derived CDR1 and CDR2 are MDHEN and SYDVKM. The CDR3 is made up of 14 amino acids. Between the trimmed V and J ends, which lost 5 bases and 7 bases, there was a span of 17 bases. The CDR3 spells CASSPHTGPLEAFF. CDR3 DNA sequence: TGTGCCAGCAGTCCTCATACAGGTCCCCTTGAAGCTTTCTTT.